The T cell receptor (beta chain) described here comes from a study of response to subunit inactivated influenza vaccine. Regarding the study as a whole: With each seasonal influenza vaccination, the authors suggested, few new T cells are recruited.

CDR1 is SGHTA, CDR2 FQGNSA, per germline. The V gene lost 6 bases and the J gene lost 3 bases, with 11 bases spanning the gap. CDR3 length: 13 residues. TCRdb re-derived calls from the RT-PCR reads in MiXCR, one entry per CDR3 protein. The sample shows around 320,000 distinct CDR3 sequences, over 20% of them seen only once. This clonotype was recorded a few times. Its matching antigen is unknown. The input for sequencing was PBMCs from blood, taken less than 22 months after vaccination. The receptor's source is a man between 50 and 69 years old who received an inactivated influenza vaccine. The V and J genes are TRBV7-2 and TRBJ1-1; no reliable D call. The CDR3 DNA follows: TGTGCCAGCAGGCGGGAGATCGACACTGAAGCTTTCTTT. This encodes CASRREIDTEAFF.